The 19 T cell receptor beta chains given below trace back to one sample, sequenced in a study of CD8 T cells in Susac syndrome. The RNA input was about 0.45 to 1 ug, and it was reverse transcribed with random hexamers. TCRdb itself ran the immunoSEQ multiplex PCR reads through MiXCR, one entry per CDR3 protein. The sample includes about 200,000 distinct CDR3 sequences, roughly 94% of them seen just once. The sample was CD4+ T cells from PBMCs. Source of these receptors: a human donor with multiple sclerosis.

CDR3 nucleotides: TGTGCCAGCAGCGTGGTTGGGACAGGGGGGACAGATACGCAGTATTTT. It encodes CASSVVGTGGTDTQYF. This chain links TRBV9 with TRBJ2-3; 11 nucleotides agree with TRBD1. Germline V CDR1 and CDR2: SGDLS, YYNGEE. J was trimmed by 3 bases and V by 2 bases; bases with no gene match: 5. The CDR3 contains 16 residues.

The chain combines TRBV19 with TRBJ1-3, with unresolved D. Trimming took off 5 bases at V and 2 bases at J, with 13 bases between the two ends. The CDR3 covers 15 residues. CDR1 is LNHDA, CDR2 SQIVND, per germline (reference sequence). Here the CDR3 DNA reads TGTGCCAGTAGTCCTATCCAGTTTGCTGGAAACACCATATATTTT. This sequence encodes CASSPIQFAGNTIYF.

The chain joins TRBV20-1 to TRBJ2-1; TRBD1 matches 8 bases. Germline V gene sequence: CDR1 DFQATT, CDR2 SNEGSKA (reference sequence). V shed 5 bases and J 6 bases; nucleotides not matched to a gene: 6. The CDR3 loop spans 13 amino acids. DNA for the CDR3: TGCAGTGCTGGGCGGACAGGGAGCAATGAGCAGTTCTTC. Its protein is CSAGRTGSNEQFF.

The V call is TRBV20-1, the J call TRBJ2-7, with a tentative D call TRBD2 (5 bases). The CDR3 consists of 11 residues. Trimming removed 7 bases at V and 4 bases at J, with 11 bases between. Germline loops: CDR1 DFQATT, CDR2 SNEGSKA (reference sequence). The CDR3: CSVGGAYEQYV. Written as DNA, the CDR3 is TGCAGTGTCGGAGGCGCTTACGAGCAGTACGTC.

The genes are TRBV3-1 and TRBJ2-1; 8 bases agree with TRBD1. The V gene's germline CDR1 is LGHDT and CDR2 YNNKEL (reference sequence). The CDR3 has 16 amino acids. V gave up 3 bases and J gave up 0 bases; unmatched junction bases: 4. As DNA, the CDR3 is TGTGCCAGCAGCCACGCTACAGGGGGCTCCTACAATGAGCAGTTCTTC. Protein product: CASSHATGGSYNEQFF.

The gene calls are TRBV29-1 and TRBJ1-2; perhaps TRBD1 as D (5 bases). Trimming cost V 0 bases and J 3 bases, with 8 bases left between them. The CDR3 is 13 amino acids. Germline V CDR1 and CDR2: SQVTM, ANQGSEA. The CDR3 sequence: CSVEDREDYGYTF. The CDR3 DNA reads TGCAGCGTTGAAGACAGGGAGGACTATGGCTACACCTTC.

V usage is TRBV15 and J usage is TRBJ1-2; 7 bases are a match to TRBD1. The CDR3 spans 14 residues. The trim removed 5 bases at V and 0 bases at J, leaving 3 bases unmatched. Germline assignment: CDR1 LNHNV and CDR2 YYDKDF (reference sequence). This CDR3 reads CATSVGTANYGYTF. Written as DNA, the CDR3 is TGTGCCACCAGCGTGGGGACAGCTAACTATGGCTACACCTTC.

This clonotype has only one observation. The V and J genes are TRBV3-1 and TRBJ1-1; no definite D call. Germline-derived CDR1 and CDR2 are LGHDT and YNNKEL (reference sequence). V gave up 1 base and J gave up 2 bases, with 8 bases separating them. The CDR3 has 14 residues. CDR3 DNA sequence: TGTGCCAGCAGCCAAGTACAACAAAACACTGAAGCTTTCTTT. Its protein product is CASSQVQQNTEAFF. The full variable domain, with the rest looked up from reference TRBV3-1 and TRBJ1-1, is DTAVSQTPKYLVTQMGNDKSIKCEQNLGHDTMYWYKQDSKKFLKIMFSYNNKELIINETVPNRFSPKSPDKAHLNLHINSLELGDSAVYFCASSQVQQNTEAFFGQGTRLTVV.

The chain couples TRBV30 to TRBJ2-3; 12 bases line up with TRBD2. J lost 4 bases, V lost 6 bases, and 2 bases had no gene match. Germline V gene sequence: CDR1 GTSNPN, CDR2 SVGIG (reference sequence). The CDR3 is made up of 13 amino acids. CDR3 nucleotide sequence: TGTGCCTGTTCTAGCGGGGGGGCAGATACGCAGTATTTT. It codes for CACSSGGADTQYF.

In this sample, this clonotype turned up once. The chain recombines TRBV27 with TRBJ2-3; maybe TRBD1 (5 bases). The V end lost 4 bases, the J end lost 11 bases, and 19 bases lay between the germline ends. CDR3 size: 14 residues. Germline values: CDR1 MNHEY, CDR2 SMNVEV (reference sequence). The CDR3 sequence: CASSYDRHPGEQYF. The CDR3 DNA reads TGTGCCAGCAGTTATGACAGACACCCCGGAGAGCAGTATTTT.

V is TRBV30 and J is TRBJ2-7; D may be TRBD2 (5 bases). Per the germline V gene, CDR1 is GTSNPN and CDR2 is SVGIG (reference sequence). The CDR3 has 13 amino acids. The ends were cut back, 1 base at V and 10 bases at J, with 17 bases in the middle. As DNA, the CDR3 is TGTGCCTGGAGTGACTACAGCGGCTCGTCACAGTACTTC. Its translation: CAWSDYSGSSQYF.

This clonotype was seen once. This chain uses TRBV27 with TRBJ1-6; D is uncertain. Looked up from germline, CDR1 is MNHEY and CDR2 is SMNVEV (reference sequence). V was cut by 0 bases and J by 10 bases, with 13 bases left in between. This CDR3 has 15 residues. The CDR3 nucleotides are TGTGCCAGCAGTTTATCGGATTCTGGTAACTCACCCCTCCACTTT. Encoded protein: CASSLSDSGNSPLHF.

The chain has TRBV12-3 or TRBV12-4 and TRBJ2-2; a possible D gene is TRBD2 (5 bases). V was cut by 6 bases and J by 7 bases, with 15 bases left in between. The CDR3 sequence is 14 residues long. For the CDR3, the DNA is TGTGCCAGCAGGGCAGGACTTAATAGCGGGGAGCTGTTTTTT. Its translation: CASRAGLNSGELFF.

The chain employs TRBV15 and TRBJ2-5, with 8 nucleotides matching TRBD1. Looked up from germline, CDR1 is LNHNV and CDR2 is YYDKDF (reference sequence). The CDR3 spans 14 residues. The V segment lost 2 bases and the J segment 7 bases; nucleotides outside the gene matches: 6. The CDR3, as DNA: TGTGCCACCAGCAGACTTGGACAGGGCGGGACCCAGTACTTC. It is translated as CATSRLGQGGTQYF.

The CDR3 reads CASGPTETQYF. The CDR3 DNA reads TGTGCCAGTGGTCCCACAGAGACCCAGTACTTC. The chain is built from TRBV6-6 and TRBJ2-5, with D unclear. V lost 9 bases, J lost 4 bases, and 9 bases lay in between. This CDR3 has 11 amino acids. Germline V lookup: CDR1 MNHNY, CDR2 SVGAGI (reference sequence).

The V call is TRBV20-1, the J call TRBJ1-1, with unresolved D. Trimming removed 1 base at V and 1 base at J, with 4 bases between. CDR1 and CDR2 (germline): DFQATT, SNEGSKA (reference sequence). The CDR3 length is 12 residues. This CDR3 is CSARAGNTEAFF. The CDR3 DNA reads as TGCAGTGCTAGAGCAGGGAACACTGAAGCTTTCTTT.

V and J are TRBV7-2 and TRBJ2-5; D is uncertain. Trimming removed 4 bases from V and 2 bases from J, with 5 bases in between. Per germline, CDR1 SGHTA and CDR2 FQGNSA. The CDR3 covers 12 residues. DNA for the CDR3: TGTGCCAGCAGCTATCAACAAGAGACCCAGTACTTC. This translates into CASSYQQETQYF.

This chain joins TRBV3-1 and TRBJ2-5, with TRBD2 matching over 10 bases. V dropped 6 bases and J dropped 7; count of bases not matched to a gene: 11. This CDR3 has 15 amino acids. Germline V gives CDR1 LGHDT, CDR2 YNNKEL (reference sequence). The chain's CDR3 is CASSSTRRLAGTQYF. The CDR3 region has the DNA TGTGCCAGCAGTTCAACCCGGCGACTAGCGGGGACCCAGTACTTC.

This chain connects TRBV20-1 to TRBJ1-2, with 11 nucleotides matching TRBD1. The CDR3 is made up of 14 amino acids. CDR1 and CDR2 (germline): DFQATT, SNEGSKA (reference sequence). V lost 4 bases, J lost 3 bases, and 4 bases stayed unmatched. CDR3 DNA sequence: TGCAGTGCTACCTGGGGACAGGGGGACTATGGCTACACCTTC. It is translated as CSATWGQGDYGYTF.